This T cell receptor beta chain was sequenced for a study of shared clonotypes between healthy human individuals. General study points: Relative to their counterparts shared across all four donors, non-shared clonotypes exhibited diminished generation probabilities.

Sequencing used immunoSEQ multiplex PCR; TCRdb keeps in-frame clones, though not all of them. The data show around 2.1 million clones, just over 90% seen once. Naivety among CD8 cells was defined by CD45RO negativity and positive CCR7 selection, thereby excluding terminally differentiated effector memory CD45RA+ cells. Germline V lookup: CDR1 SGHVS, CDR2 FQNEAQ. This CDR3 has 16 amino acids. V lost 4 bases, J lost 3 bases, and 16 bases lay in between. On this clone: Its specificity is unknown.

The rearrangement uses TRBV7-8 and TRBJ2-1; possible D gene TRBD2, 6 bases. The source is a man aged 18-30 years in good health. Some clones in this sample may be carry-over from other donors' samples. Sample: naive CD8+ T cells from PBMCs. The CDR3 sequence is CASSSQGPGLYNEQFF. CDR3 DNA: TGTGCCAGCAGCTCCCAGGGTCCGGGACTCTACAATGAGCAGTTCTTC.